One and the same sample provided the 27 T cell receptor beta chains below, sequenced in a study of blood T cell repertoires in COVID-19. Repertoires were generated with immunoSEQ multiplex PCR, while TCRdb's copy carries only in-frame clones and drops some. The table has more than 65,000 clones, around nine tenths seen once; the top ten hold roughly 8%. Sequencing was carried out using peripheral blood. The receptors shown here come from a human donor in a cohort sampled during active COVID-19.

The chain has TRBV5-1 and TRBJ2-1; 14 positions match TRBD2. CDR1 is SGHRS and CDR2 is YFSETQ in the germline V gene. With V trimmed by 5 bases and J by 6 bases, 7 bases remained unmatched. CDR3 size: 16 residues. CDR3 nucleotide sequence: TGCGCCAGCAGTTTGACTAGCGGGGGGGCCGTCAATGAGCAGTTCTTC. Protein product: CASSLTSGGAVNEQFF. Together with reference TRBV5-1 and TRBJ2-1, the CDR3 gives the full variable domain: KAGVTQTPRYLIKTRGQQVTLSCSPISGHRSVSWYQQTPGQGLQFLFEYFSETQRNKGNFPGRFSGRQFSNSRSEMNVSTLELGDSALYLCASSLTSGGAVNEQFFGPGTRLTVL.

This clone has a single count. CDR3 DNA sequence: TGTGCCATCAGCGTGCCAGGACAGGGCTACGAGCAGTACTTC. Its translation: CAISVPGQGYEQYF. The J gene is TRBJ2-7, the V gene TRBV10-3; 8 bases fit TRBD1. The CDR3 has 14 amino acids. CDR1 is ENHRY and CDR2 is SYGVKD in the germline V gene. Trimming removed 6 bases from V and 3 bases from J; junction bases left unmatched: 7.

The rearrangement joins TRBV30 to TRBJ1-6; D is perhaps TRBD1 (5 bases). Deletions cut 4 bases from V and 4 bases from J, with 14 bases between. CDR1 is GTSNPN and CDR2 is SVGIG in the germline V gene (reference sequence). The CDR3 covers 15 residues. The CDR3 DNA reads TGTGCCTGGATAGGGGAAAACGAGTATAATTCACCCCTCCACTTT. This gives the protein CAWIGENEYNSPLHF.

The genes are TRBV6-5 and TRBJ1-2; 8 bases map to TRBD1. The CDR3 runs to 13 residues. Trimming removed 7 bases from V and 6 bases from J; junction bases left unmatched: 7. Germline V gene data show CDR1 as MNHEY and CDR2 as SVGAGI. This chain's CDR3 is CASTPGQGNGYTF. CDR3 in DNA: TGTGCCAGCACCCCCGGACAGGGCAATGGCTACACCTTC.

This clone came up a few times. Within the sample, other DNA sequences also encode this same CDR3. V and J are TRBV5-4 and TRBJ2-7, with D unresolved. The CDR3 contains 12 residues. Trimming shortened V by 0 bases and J by 3 bases, and 4 bases separated the two germline ends. The V gene's germline CDR1 is SGHNT and CDR2 YYREEE (reference sequence). For the CDR3, the DNA is TGTGCCAGCAGCTTGGGAGGCTACGAGCAGTACTTC. This gives the protein CASSLGGYEQYF.

The chain uses TRBV9 and TRBJ1-5; 7 bases fit TRBD1. V gave up 4 bases and J gave up 0 bases; unmatched junction bases: 1. The CDR3 has 14 amino acids. Germline loops: CDR1 SGDLS, CDR2 YYNGEE. CDR3 DNA sequence: TGTGCCAGCAGCCGGGACAGTAGCAATCAGCCCCAGCATTTT. This sequence encodes CASSRDSSNQPQHF.

The gene calls are TRBV11-2 and TRBJ1-2, with a weak D call TRBD1 (5 bases). Trimming took off 0 bases at V and 8 bases at J, with 13 bases between the two ends. The CDR3 consists of 14 residues. The V gene's germline CDR1 is SGHAT and CDR2 FQNNGV. CDR3: CASSLDRAGFGYTF. Written as DNA, the CDR3 is TGTGCCAGCAGCTTAGATCGGGCAGGGTTCGGCTACACCTTC.

The chain recombines TRBV7-2 with TRBJ2-1, with 9 bases matching TRBD2. Trimming at V came to 3 bases and at J to 8 bases, leaving 11 bases not matched to a gene. Germline lookup yields CDR1 SGHTA and CDR2 FQGNSA. CDR3 size: 16 residues. The CDR3 nucleotides read TGTGCCAGCAGCTTTAGCGGGGGCGCCGTGGGGCATGAGCAGTTCTTC. Amino acid sequence: CASSFSGGAVGHEQFF.

CDR3 nucleotides: TGTGCCAGGGGTAGCGGGGGGTTATACGAGCAGTACTTC. Translating it yields CARGSGGLYEQYF. The rearrangement links TRBV21-1 to TRBJ2-7; the DNA was not compared with TRBD2, the D call given in the table. TRBV21-1 is given as a pseudogene. The CDR3 is made up of 13 amino acids.

Comments on this clone: Other DNA sequences in the same sample also yield this CDR3. The CDR3 protein is CASSSGQGYGYTF. As DNA, the CDR3 is TGTGCCAGCAGCTCGGGACAGGGATATGGCTACACCTTC. The rearrangement links TRBV28 to TRBJ1-2, with 9 bases lining up with TRBD1. Germline values: CDR1 MDHEN, CDR2 SYDVKM. After removal of 6 bases from V and 5 bases from J, the junction contained 4 bases not matched to a gene. CDR3 length: 13 amino acids.

The rearrangement uses TRBV6-5 and TRBJ1-2; TRBD1 might be the D (5 bases). This CDR3 region has 13 residues. The V and J ends lost 6 bases and 3 bases respectively, with 11 bases between them. Per the germline V gene, CDR1 is MNHEY and CDR2 is SVGAGI. This CDR3 is CASRPTADYGYTF. In DNA form, the CDR3 reads TGTGCCAGCAGGCCGACAGCTGACTATGGCTACACCTTC.

The chain joins TRBV18 to TRBJ2-7; TRBD2 matches 11 bases. This CDR3 region has 15 residues. With V trimmed by 2 bases and J by 2 bases, 2 bases remained unmatched. Germline CDR1 and CDR2: KGHSH and LQKENI. The CDR3, as DNA: TGTGCCAGCTCACCATCGACTAGCGGGGCCTACGAGCAGTACTTC. This gives the protein CASSPSTSGAYEQYF.

The chain recombines TRBV28 with TRBJ2-7; D might be TRBD2 (5 bases). V lost 7 bases to trimming and J lost 5 bases, with 9 bases between them. The CDR3 covers 11 residues. Germline CDR1 reads MDHEN; CDR2 reads SYDVKM. The CDR3 protein is CASTAGDEQYF. The DNA of the CDR3 is TGTGCCAGCACGGCCGGGGACGAGCAGTACTTC.

This chain links TRBV5-6 with TRBJ1-5; 7 nucleotides match TRBD1. With 0 bases clipped from V and 4 bases from J, the junction kept 4 bases outside the gene matches. Germline V lookup: CDR1 SGHDT, CDR2 YYEEEE. The CDR3 totals 15 residues. The chain's CDR3 is CASSLGRGANQPQHF. DNA for the CDR3: TGTGCCAGCAGCTTGGGCAGGGGGGCTAATCAGCCCCAGCATTTT.

The V gene is TRBV5-6, the J gene TRBJ2-7; 12 positions match TRBD1. The trim removed 3 bases at V and 5 bases at J, leaving 3 bases unmatched. The length of the CDR3 is 14 residues. Germline assignment: CDR1 SGHDT and CDR2 YYEEEE. Written as DNA, the CDR3 is TGTGCCAGCAGCTCGGGACAGGGGGCGGACGAGCAGTACTTC. Protein product: CASSSGQGADEQYF. Based on the CDR3 plus reference TRBV5-6 and TRBJ2-7, the full variable domain is DAGVTQSPTHLIKTRGQQVTLRCSPKSGHDTVSWYQQALGQGPQFIFQYYEEEERQRGNFPDRFSGHQFPNYSSELNVNALLLGDSALYLCASSSGQGADEQYFGPGTRLTVT.

V and J are TRBV12-5 and TRBJ2-5; weak D call: TRBD2 (6 bases). Trimming removed 2 bases at V and 2 bases at J, with 6 bases between. CDR3 length: 13 amino acids. Germline CDR1 and CDR2: LGHNT and FRNRAP. CDR3 in amino acids: CASGLRGQETQYF. CDR3 DNA sequence: TGTGCTAGTGGTTTGCGGGGGCAAGAGACCCAGTACTTC.

Concerning this clone itself: Other DNA sequences in this specimen translate into the identical CDR3. The rearrangement uses TRBV28 and TRBJ1-2, with 8 bases identical to TRBD1. Germline V CDR1 and CDR2: MDHEN, SYDVKM. Trimming at V came to 3 bases and at J to 7 bases, leaving 7 bases not matched to a gene. This CDR3 has 14 residues. The CDR3 nucleotides are TGTGCCAGCAGTTTGGGCAGGGGGCGGGGTGGCTACACCTTC. It codes for CASSLGRGRGGYTF.

The table lists this clone with a count of one. CDR3 coding DNA: TGTGCCAGCAGTTACGGGGGGAGCCGGCCCCAGCATTTT. Protein product: CASSYGGSRPQHF. J is TRBJ1-5 and V is TRBV12-3 or TRBV12-4, with D possibly being TRBD1 (5 bases). Deletions cut 4 bases from V and 9 bases from J, with 13 bases between. This CDR3 is built from 13 residues.

V gene TRBV5-8 combines with J gene TRBJ1-2; no clear D gene. Germline V lookup: CDR1 SGHTS, CDR2 YDEGEE. The CDR3 is made up of 14 amino acids. The V gene lost 0 bases and the J gene lost 4 bases, with 10 bases spanning the gap. CDR3 DNA sequence: TGTGCCAGCAGCTTGGAACCGGGAGCCTATGGCTACACCTTC. This gives the protein CASSLEPGAYGYTF.

The chain carries TRBV7-8 and TRBJ1-1; tentatively, D is TRBD1 (5 bases). The germline V gene has CDR1 SGHVS and CDR2 FQNEAQ. V was pared by 7 bases and J by 2 bases, with 14 bases between. CDR3 length: 14 residues. This chain's CDR3 is CASIKQVTNTEAFF. Here the CDR3 DNA reads TGTGCCAGCATAAAACAGGTTACAAACACTGAAGCTTTCTTT.

This clone was counted between two and nine times. The genes are TRBV10-1 and TRBJ1-4; D gene uncertain. This CDR3 spans 12 amino acids. V lost 4 bases, J lost 10 bases, and 10 bases lay in between. In germline, CDR1 is WNHNN, CDR2 SYGVQD (reference sequence). The CDR3 spells CASSGGEGKLFF. CDR3 bases: TGCGCCAGCAGTGGCGGAGAAGGAAAACTGTTTTTT.

This rearrangement joins TRBV6-5 to TRBJ1-4; 8 positions agree with TRBD1. In germline, CDR1 is MNHEY, CDR2 SVGAGI. The V and J ends lost 4 bases and 8 bases, in that order; junction bases with no gene match: 9. This CDR3 has 15 amino acids. CDR3 protein: CASSSSRGRKEKLFF. Written as DNA, the CDR3 is TGTGCCAGCAGTTCCAGCAGGGGGCGGAAGGAAAAACTGTTTTTT.

V gene TRBV30 combines with J gene TRBJ1-2; the D gene is possibly TRBD1 (5 bases). The CDR3 contains 16 residues. Germline assignment: CDR1 GTSNPN and CDR2 SVGIG (reference sequence). Trimming stripped 4 bases from V and 0 bases from J, with 18 bases between. The CDR3: CAWIWDSPLANYGYTF. The CDR3 region has the DNA TGTGCCTGGATCTGGGACTCGCCGCTTGCTAACTATGGCTACACCTTC.

This clone was seen a single time. The chain joins TRBV6-1 to TRBJ1-5; D gene ambiguous. This CDR3 is 14 amino acids long. Trimming shortened V by 2 bases and J by 10 bases, and 15 bases separated the two germline ends. Per the germline V gene, CDR1 is MNHNS and CDR2 is SASEGT. DNA of the CDR3: TGTGCCAGCAGTGAATGGGCCTTGCACCCCCCCCAGCATTTT. This sequence encodes CASSEWALHPPQHF.

The V gene is TRBV28, the J gene TRBJ2-7, with a weak D call TRBD1 (5 bases). V lost 3 bases and J 3 bases, leaving 9 bases between the germline ends. Germline CDR1 is MDHEN and CDR2 is SYDVKM. The CDR3 covers 13 residues. The CDR3 sequence: CASSFQGLYEQYF. The CDR3 nucleotides are TGTGCCAGCAGTTTCCAGGGTCTCTACGAGCAGTACTTC.

This chain connects TRBV11-2 to TRBJ1-1; D possibly corresponds to TRBD1 (5 bases). This CDR3 has 17 amino acids. The germline V and J ends were trimmed by 4 bases and 6 bases, with 24 bases remaining between them. CDR1 SGHAT and CDR2 FQNNGV come from the germline V gene. CDR3 protein: CASSSVYGAAVPSEAFF. DNA for the CDR3: TGTGCCAGCAGCTCCGTCTATGGGGCAGCCGTTCCCTCTGAAGCTTTCTTT.

V gene TRBV11-2 combines with J gene TRBJ1-2, with TRBD1 identical over 11 bases. The CDR3 length is 18 residues. The V gene end was trimmed by 1 base and the J gene end by 0 bases; junction bases not matched to a gene: 7. Germline V gene sequence: CDR1 SGHAT, CDR2 FQNNGV. The CDR3 DNA is TGTGCCAGCAGCTTAGCTCTGGGACAGGGGGTTTCTAACTATGGCTACACCTTC. Translation: CASSLALGQGVSNYGYTF.